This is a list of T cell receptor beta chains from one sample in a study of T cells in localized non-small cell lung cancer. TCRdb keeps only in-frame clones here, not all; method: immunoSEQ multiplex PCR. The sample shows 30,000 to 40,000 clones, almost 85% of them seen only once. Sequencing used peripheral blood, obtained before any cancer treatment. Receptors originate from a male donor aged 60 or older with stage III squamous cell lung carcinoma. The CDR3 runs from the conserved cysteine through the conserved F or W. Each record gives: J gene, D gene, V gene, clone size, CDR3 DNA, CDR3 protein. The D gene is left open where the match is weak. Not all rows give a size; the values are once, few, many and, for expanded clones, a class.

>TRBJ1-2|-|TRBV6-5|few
TGTGCCAGCGGGACTGCTAACTATGGCTACACCTTC
CASGTANYGYTF
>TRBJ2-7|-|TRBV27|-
TGTGCCAGCAGTCCCACGGGCACCACCTACGAGCAGTACTTC
CASSPTGTTYEQYF
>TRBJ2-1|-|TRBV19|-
TGTGCCAGTAGTTCCCTGGCGAGCGGCGCATACAATGAGCAGTTCTTC
CASSSLASGAYNEQFF
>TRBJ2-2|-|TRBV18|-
TGTGCCAGCTCGTGGACCGGGGAGCTGTTTTTT
CASSWTGELFF
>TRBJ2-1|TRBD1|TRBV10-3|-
TGTGCCATCAGTGAGGAGGGGGCTTCATACAATGAGCAGTTCTTC
CAISEEGASYNEQFF
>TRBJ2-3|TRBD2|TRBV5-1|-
TGCGCCAGCAGCTCGGGACTAGCGGGGGGGCCGGCTACAGATACGCAGTATTTT
CASSSGLAGGPATDTQYF
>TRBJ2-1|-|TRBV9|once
TGTGCCAGCAGCCGGGACACAAATCGCCCGAACAATGAGCAGTTCTTC
CASSRDTNRPNNEQFF
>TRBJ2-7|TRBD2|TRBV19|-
TGTGCCAGTAGTATCACTAGCGGGAGGGCCGGGAGCTCCTACGAGCAGTACTTC
CASSITSGRAGSSYEQYF
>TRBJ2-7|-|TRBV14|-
TGTGCCAGCAGCCAAGACTACGAGCAGTACTTC
CASSQDYEQYF
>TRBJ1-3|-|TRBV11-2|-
TGTGCCAGCAGTCGATACGACCCGAGCTCTGGAAACACCATATATTTT
CASSRYDPSSGNTIYF
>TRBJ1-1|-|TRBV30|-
TGTGCCTGGAGCAAGGGACAGAACACTGAAGCTTTCTTT
CAWSKGQNTEAFF
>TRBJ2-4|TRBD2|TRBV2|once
TGTGCCAGCAGTGACAGCGGGGGTCACATTCAGTACTTC
CASSDSGGHIQYF
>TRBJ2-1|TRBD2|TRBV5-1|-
TGCGCCAGCAGCCCGTTACCCGCGCGACTAGCGAGTAATGAGCAGTTCTTC
CASSPLPARLASNEQFF
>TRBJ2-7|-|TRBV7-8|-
TGTGCCAGCAGCCTAGGGAGACTCTACGAGCAGTACTTC
CASSLGRLYEQYF
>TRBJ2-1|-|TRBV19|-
TGTGCCAGTAGTATAGAGGCAGACAATGAGCAGTTCTTC
CASSIEADNEQFF
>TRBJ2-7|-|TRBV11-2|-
TGTGCCAGCAGCTTGGGCAGGCTAACCTACGAGCAGTACTTC
CASSLGRLTYEQYF
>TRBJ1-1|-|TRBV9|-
TGTGCCAGCAGCGGTACAGGTGTGAACACTGAAGCTTTCTTT
CASSGTGVNTEAFF
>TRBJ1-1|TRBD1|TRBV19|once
TGTGCCAGTAGTTGGACAGGAGGGAACACTGAAGCTTTCTTT
CASSWTGGNTEAFF
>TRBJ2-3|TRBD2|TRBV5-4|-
TGTGCCAGCAGCCGACTAGCGGGAGATCAAGATACGCAGTATTTT
CASSRLAGDQDTQYF
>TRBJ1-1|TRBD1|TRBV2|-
TGTGCCAGCATAGGGACAGGGGTCACTGAAGCTTTCTTT
CASIGTGVTEAFF
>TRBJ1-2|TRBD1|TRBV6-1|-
TGTGCCAGCAGGGGAACAGGGGGCGCCTATGGCTACACCTTC
CASRGTGGAYGYTF
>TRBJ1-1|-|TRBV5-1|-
TGCGCCAGCAGCCTAGATGGGGCCCCTGAAGCTTTCTTT
CASSLDGAPEAFF
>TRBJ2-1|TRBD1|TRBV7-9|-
TGTGCCAGCAGCCCGAGACAGGGGAAGTACAATGAGCAGTTCTTC
CASSPRQGKYNEQFF
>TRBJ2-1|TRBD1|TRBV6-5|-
TGTGCCAGCAGTTGGACAGGGGAAGATGAGCAGTTCTTC
CASSWTGEDEQFF
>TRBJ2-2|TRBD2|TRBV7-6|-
TGTGCCAGCAGCATGACTAGCGGGGGGACCGGGGAGCTGTTTTTT
CASSMTSGGTGELFF
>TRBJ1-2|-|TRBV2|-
TGTGCCACCTCGGGAGAAGGCTATGGCTACACCTTC
CATSGEGYGYTF
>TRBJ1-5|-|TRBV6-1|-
TGTGCCAGCAGTGACGGTAGCAATCAGCCCCAGCATTTT
CASSDGSNQPQHF
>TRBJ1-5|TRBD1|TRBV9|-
TGTGCCAGCAGCGTAGTGCATCGGGGGGACAGGGCTTATTGCAATCAGCCCCAGCGTTTT
CASSVVHRGDRAYCNQPQRF